These 21 T cell receptor beta chains were all obtained from the same sample, sequenced in a study of cytomegalovirus exposure and HLA in healthy donors (dated by TCRdb to about 2017). The library was built by means of the immunoSEQ multiplex PCR assay. A mixture of 60 forward primers for TCR Vbeta segments and 13 reverse primers for TCR Jbeta segments was used in the multiplex PCR. TCRdb holds this immuneACCESS table with in-frame rearrangements only. Some clones are missing; in checked studies, unresolved V genes explain under half, and the rest has no known cause. The sample yields hundreds of thousands of clones; 70% to 90% were counted once. The ten largest clonotypes hold roughly 2.1% of the sample. The sequenced sample consisted of PBMCs. Receptors originate from a woman between 18 and 29 years old in good health and CMV-seronegative.

This chain connects TRBV7-8 to TRBJ1-1; possible D gene TRBD1, 6 bases. This CDR3 has 20 amino acids. Per the germline V gene, CDR1 is SGHVS and CDR2 is FQNEAQ. V was trimmed by 4 bases and J by 0 bases, leaving 27 bases between them. CDR3 DNA: TGTGCCAGCAGCTCGATTAAGGGGGAACTTTGGGGGAATATGAACACTGAAGCTTTCTTT. The encoded protein is CASSSIKGELWGNMNTEAFF.

This chain links TRBV30 with TRBJ2-5, with D unresolved. V was trimmed by 0 bases and J by 2 bases, leaving 10 bases between them. The length of the CDR3 is 14 residues. In germline, CDR1 is GTSNPN, CDR2 SVGIG (reference sequence). The CDR3 nucleotides are TGTGCCTGGAGTGTAGACTTGAAGCAAGAGACCCAGTACTTC. Encoded protein: CAWSVDLKQETQYF.

The rearrangement joins TRBV5-4 to TRBJ2-1, with 12 nucleotides matching TRBD2. Unmatched junction bases numbered 4, after V lost 3 bases and J lost 0 bases. The CDR3 has 17 amino acids. Germline loops: CDR1 SGHNT, CDR2 YYREEE (reference sequence). The CDR3 loop reads CASSSSGGASSYNEQFF. CDR3 coding DNA: TGTGCCAGCAGCTCTAGCGGGGGGGCTAGCTCCTACAATGAGCAGTTCTTC.

J is TRBJ1-1 and V is TRBV10-2, with 7 nucleotides matching TRBD1. This CDR3 region has 14 residues. Looked up from germline, CDR1 is WSHSY and CDR2 is SAAADI. The junction had 16 bases not matched to a gene; V was cut back by 7 bases and J by 11 bases. The DNA for the CDR3 is TGCGCCAGCACGAGTGGAACAGGGGCCGGGGTGGCTTTCTTT. This sequence encodes CASTSGTGAGVAFF.

The table lists this clone with a count of one. The chain couples TRBV14 to TRBJ1-4; D is undetermined. Looked up from germline, CDR1 is SGHDN and CDR2 is FVKESK. The CDR3 sequence is 12 residues long. V was shortened by 4 bases and J by 7 bases, with 7 bases between the two germline ends. The CDR3 bases are TGTGCCAGCAGCCCCCTCGGTGAAAAACTGTTTTTT. This codes for CASSPLGEKLFF.

This clone was detected only once. The rearrangement uses TRBV5-1 and TRBJ1-2, with D unclear. The V and J ends lost 7 bases and 2 bases respectively, with 15 bases between them. Germline V CDR1 and CDR2: SGHRS, YFSETQ. This CDR3 has 14 residues. The CDR3 protein is CASGRGSANYGYTF. In nucleotides, the CDR3 is TGCGCCAGCGGCCGGGGTAGTGCGAACTATGGCTACACCTTC.

V gene TRBV7-2 combines with J gene TRBJ1-1; D remains ambiguous. CDR1 is SGHTA and CDR2 is FQGNSA in the germline V gene. Trimming pared 4 bases from V and 6 bases from J, leaving 21 bases between. The CDR3 length is 16 residues. CDR3 sequence reads: CASSSPVFAGNSEAFF. The DNA of the CDR3 is TGTGCCAGCAGCTCCCCCGTGTTCGCGGGTAATTCTGAAGCTTTCTTT.

Only a few counts were recorded for this clone. The V and J genes are TRBV5-1 and TRBJ2-7; no clear D. This CDR3 contains 15 residues. Germline assignment: CDR1 SGHRS and CDR2 YFSETQ. Trimming cost V 1 base and J 0 bases, with 11 bases left between them. The CDR3 loop is CASSLSPADSYEQYF. The DNA for the CDR3 is TGCGCCAGCAGCTTGAGCCCGGCGGACTCCTACGAGCAGTACTTC.

The chain joins TRBV2 to TRBJ2-5; D gene uncertain. This CDR3 contains 12 residues. V lost 5 bases to trimming and J lost 11 bases, with 15 bases between them. Germline loops: CDR1 SNHLY, CDR2 FYNNEI. The CDR3 is CASSFAQREQYF. For the CDR3, the DNA is TGTGCCAGCAGTTTTGCCCAGCGAGAGCAGTACTTC.

V usage is TRBV28 and J usage is TRBJ1-3; perhaps TRBD1 as D (5 bases). Germline V gene sequence: CDR1 MDHEN, CDR2 SYDVKM. CDR3 length: 16 amino acids. Between the trimmed V and J ends, which lost 1 base and 4 bases, there was a span of 14 bases. CDR3 DNA: TGTGCCAGCAGTTTATTATCGGACACCCAGGGAAACACCATATATTTT. Translation gives CASSLLSDTQGNTIYF.

The chain joins TRBV2 to TRBJ2-5; 7 bases are shared with TRBD1. The CDR3 is 12 residues long. Germline CDR1 and CDR2: SNHLY and FYNNEI. The V and J ends lost 5 bases and 7 bases, in that order; junction bases with no gene match: 4. This CDR3 reads CASSTGVGTQYF. The CDR3 nucleotides are TGTGCCAGCAGTACAGGGGTAGGGACCCAGTACTTC.

The chain combines TRBV19 with TRBJ2-2; no definite D call. This CDR3 contains 16 residues. V was cut by 5 bases and J by 3 bases, with 16 bases left in between. The germline gives CDR1 LNHDA, CDR2 SQIVND (reference sequence). DNA of the CDR3: TGTGCCAGTAGTGAGGATTTTCTGCAATACACCGGGGAGCTGTTTTTT. Its protein is CASSEDFLQYTGELFF.

V usage is TRBV2 and J usage is TRBJ1-1, with D possibly matching TRBD1 (6 bases). Germline CDR1 SNHLY, CDR2 FYNNEI. This CDR3 is 14 amino acids long. V was shortened by 5 bases and J by 4 bases, with 14 bases between the two germline ends. This CDR3 is CASSKWGGRTEAFF. The CDR3 nucleotides are TGTGCCAGCAGTAAGTGGGGGGGCCGCACTGAAGCTTTCTTT.

The V call is TRBV7-9, the J call TRBJ2-7; D unclear. The CDR3 sequence is 15 residues long. Germline V gene lookup returns CDR1 SEHNR and CDR2 FQNEAQ (reference sequence). Trimming took 5 bases from V and 5 from J, leaving 19 bases between them. The chain's CDR3 is CASSPRRGTSHEQYF. CDR3 DNA sequence: TGTGCCAGCAGCCCCCGAAGAGGCACTTCCCACGAGCAGTACTTC.

The V gene is TRBV7-9, the J gene TRBJ2-3; 12 bases are a match to TRBD2. CDR3 length: 19 residues. CDR1 is SEHNR, CDR2 FQNEAQ, per germline (reference sequence). J lost 3 bases, V lost 3 bases, and 13 bases had no gene match. The CDR3 is CASSFFRPSGGAKTDTQYF. As DNA, the CDR3 is TGTGCCAGCAGCTTCTTCCGGCCTAGCGGGGGGGCCAAAACAGATACGCAGTATTTT.

The chain links TRBV5-1 to TRBJ1-2; 10 nucleotides align to TRBD1. V lost 2 bases and J lost 6; bases outside the gene matches: 13. Looked up from germline, CDR1 is SGHRS and CDR2 is YFSETQ. This CDR3 comprises 17 residues. CDR3 sequence reads: CASSLRTGGEGTDGYTF. CDR3 DNA: TGCGCCAGCAGCTTAAGGACAGGGGGAGAGGGAACGGATGGCTACACCTTC.

As regards this clone: The germline gene is not matched at one end of the junction; a read error may be the cause. This chain uses TRBV7-9 with TRBJ2-3; 7 nucleotides align to TRBD2. CDR3 size: 13 residues. Germline V gene sequence: CDR1 SEHNR, CDR2 FQNEAQ (reference sequence). The DNA of the CDR3 is TGTTCCAGCAGCGAGCTGACTAGCCGAATAGGGTATTTT. This translates into CSSSELTSRIGYF.

V is TRBV9 and J is TRBJ2-3; 7 positions agree with TRBD2. Germline-derived CDR1 and CDR2 are SGDLS and YYNGEE. Trimming at V came to 2 bases and at J to 4 bases, leaving 4 bases not matched to a gene. The CDR3 is 14 residues long. The DNA for the CDR3 is TGTGCCAGCAGCGTTGGAGGGAGGGCAGATACGCAGTATTTT. Protein sequence: CASSVGGRADTQYF.

This clone has just one count. The chain links TRBV6-1 to TRBJ2-5; D uncertain. V lost 7 bases, J lost 1 base, and 10 bases lay in between. Looked up from germline, CDR1 is MNHNS and CDR2 is SASEGT. The CDR3 extends over 13 amino acids. CDR3 bases: TGTGCCAGCATGCTTGAGATCCAAGAGACCCAGTACTTC. Its protein is CASMLEIQETQYF.

The chain uses TRBV27 and TRBJ2-1; D unresolved. Per germline, CDR1 MNHEY and CDR2 SMNVEV (reference sequence). V was clipped by 6 bases and J by 9 bases, with 24 bases between them. The CDR3 has 16 amino acids. Here the CDR3 reads CASSPTEDVRLSEQFF. The CDR3 DNA reads as TGTGCCAGCAGCCCAACCGAAGACGTTAGACTGAGTGAGCAGTTCTTC.

V is TRBV7-9 and J is TRBJ1-2, with TRBD1 identical over 10 bases. The germline V gene has CDR1 SEHNR and CDR2 FQNEAQ (reference sequence). The CDR3 runs to 16 residues. J was trimmed by 8 bases and V by 3 bases; bases with no gene match: 12. In nucleotides, the CDR3 is TGTGCCAGCAGCTTTGGGGCGACAGGGGGCTTTGACGGCTACACCTTC. Residues: CASSFGATGGFDGYTF.